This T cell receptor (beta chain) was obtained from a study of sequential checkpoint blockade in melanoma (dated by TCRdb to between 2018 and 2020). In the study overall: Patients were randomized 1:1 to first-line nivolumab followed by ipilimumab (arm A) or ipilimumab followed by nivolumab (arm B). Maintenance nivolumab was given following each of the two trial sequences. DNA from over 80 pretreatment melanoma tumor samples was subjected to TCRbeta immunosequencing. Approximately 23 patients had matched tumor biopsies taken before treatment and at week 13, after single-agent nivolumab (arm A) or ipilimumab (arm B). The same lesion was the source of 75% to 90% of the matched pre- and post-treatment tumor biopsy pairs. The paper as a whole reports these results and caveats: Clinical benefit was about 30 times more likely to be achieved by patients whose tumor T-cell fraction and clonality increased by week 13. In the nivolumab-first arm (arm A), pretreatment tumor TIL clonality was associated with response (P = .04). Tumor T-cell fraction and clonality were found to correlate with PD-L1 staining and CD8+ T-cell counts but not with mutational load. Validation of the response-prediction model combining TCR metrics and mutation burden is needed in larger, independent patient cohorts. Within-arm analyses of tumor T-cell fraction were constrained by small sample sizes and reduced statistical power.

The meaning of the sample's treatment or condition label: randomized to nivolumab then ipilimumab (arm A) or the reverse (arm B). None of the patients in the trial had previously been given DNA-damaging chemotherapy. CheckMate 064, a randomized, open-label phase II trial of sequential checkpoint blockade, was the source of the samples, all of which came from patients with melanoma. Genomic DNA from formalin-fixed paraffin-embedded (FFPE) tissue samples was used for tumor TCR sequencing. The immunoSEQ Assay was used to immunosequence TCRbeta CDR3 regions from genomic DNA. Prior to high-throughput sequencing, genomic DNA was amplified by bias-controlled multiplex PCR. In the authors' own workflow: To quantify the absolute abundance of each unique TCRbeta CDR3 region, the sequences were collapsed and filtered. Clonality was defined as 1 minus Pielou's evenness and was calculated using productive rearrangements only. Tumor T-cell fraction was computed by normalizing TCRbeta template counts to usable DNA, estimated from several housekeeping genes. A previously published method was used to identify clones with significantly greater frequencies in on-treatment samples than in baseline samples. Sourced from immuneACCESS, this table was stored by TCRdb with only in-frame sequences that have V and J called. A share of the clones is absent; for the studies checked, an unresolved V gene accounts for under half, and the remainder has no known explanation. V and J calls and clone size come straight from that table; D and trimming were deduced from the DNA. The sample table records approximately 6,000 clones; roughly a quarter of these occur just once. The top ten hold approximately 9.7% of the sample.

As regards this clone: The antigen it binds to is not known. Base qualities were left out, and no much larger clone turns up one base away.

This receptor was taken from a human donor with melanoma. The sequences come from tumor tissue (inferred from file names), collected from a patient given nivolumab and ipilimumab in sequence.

The CDR3 sequence is CASTGALGGPSNEKLFF. The nucleotide sequence reads TGTGCCAGCACCGGTGCCTTGGGGGGACCTTCGAATGAAAAACTGTTTTTT. The chain joins TRBV11-3 to TRBJ1-4, and possibly TRBD1, on 5 matching bases. The germline V gene supplies CDR1 SGHNT and CDR2 YENEEA. V is pared back by 7 bases and J by 5 bases, with 23 bases lying between the germline termini. The CDR3 measures 17 amino acids from cysteine to phenylalanine. Only the CDR3 part of the read is kept: 51 bases, read in frame from the first base.